The 27 T cell receptor beta chains below were found in one sample sequenced in a study of metastatic and nonmetastatic thyroid tumors. From the PCR reads, TCRdb re-called clones with MiXCR. The sample has around 28,000 clones; 10% to 15% are singletons. Each patient came to thyroid surgery without any prior treatment (of any kind). Sequencing was done on a sample of blood. All receptors derive from a female donor with papillary thyroid cancer or a benign thyroid nodule (not recorded which). Some clones in this sample may be carry-over from other donors' samples.

In its sample, this clone ranks as medium-sized. This chain links TRBV3-1 with TRBJ1-5; 7 bases map to TRBD1. CDR1 LGHDT and CDR2 YNNKEL come from the germline V gene (reference sequence). The CDR3 runs 15 residues. V lost 1 base to trimming and J lost 5 bases; unmatched junction nucleotides: 5. CDR3: CASSQGTTGHQPQHF. CDR3 bases: TGTGCCAGCAGCCAAGGAACGACAGGGCATCAGCCCCAGCATTTT.

This clone was found many times. This rearrangement joins TRBV6-1 to TRBJ2-1; 16 bases line up with TRBD2. Per germline, CDR1 MNHNS and CDR2 SASEGT. The V gene end was trimmed by 8 bases and the J gene end by 6 bases; junction bases not matched to a gene: 7. The CDR3 is 16 amino acids. CDR3 region: CASLLGLAGGPNEQFF. CDR3 sequence (DNA): TGTGCCAGCTTGTTGGGACTAGCGGGAGGGCCCAATGAGCAGTTCTTC.

The table lists this clone with many counts. This sequence joins TRBV3-1 and TRBJ2-7, with D possibly TRBD1 on 5 matching bases. This CDR3 is 15 amino acids long. Germline V gene data show CDR1 as LGHDT and CDR2 as YNNKEL (reference sequence). Trimming took 4 bases from V and 9 from J, leaving 22 bases between them. The CDR3 nucleotides read TGTGCCAGCAGCCCCGGAACAGAAGGGGAAACTGGGCAGTACTTC. This sequence encodes CASSPGTEGETGQYF.

This clone was observed many times. This chain links TRBV25-1 with TRBJ2-5, with D uncertain. Germline V lookup: CDR1 MGHDK, CDR2 SYGVNS. The CDR3 spans 11 residues. The ends were cut back, 4 bases at V and 2 bases at J, with 2 bases in the middle. Here the CDR3 reads CASSGQETQYF. The CDR3 coding sequence is TGTGCCAGCAGTGGTCAAGAGACCCAGTACTTC.

This clone was picked up many times. This chain connects TRBV14 to TRBJ2-3; D ambiguous. Germline V gene data show CDR1 as SGHDN and CDR2 as FVKESK. This CDR3 has 12 amino acids. Trimming shortened V by 3 bases and J by 4 bases, and 5 bases separated the two germline ends. CDR3 sequence (DNA): TGTGCCAGCAGCCAGTCAGCAGATACGCAGTATTTT. Translating gives CASSQSADTQYF.

This clone was counted many times. The chain couples TRBV18 to TRBJ2-2, with TRBD2 as a possible D gene (5 bases). Trimming shortened V by 1 base and J by 1 base, and 10 bases separated the two germline ends. Germline lookup yields CDR1 KGHSH and CDR2 LQKENI. The CDR3 covers 16 residues. The CDR3 spells CASSPRLSGNTGELFF. In DNA, the CDR3 is TGTGCCAGCTCACCACGGCTAAGCGGGAACACCGGGGAGCTGTTTTTT.

As to this clone: This clone may be a read error of a much larger clone one base away. The chain is built from TRBV15 and TRBJ1-5; 7 bases agree with TRBD1. The germline V gene encodes CDR1 LNHNV and CDR2 YYDKDF (reference sequence). The CDR3 spans 16 residues. The CDR3 nucleotides read TGTGCCACCAGCAGCACAGGGGAGGGGGCGAACCAGCCCCGGCATTTT. This sequence encodes CATSSTGEGANQPRHF.

Note on this clone: It may be a read error: a sequence one base away is much more abundant. This chain joins TRBV6-1 and TRBJ2-2; TRBD2 aligns across 8 bases. Trimming cost V 3 bases and J 6 bases; bases outside gene matches: 12. The CDR3 length is 17 residues. Germline V gene lookup returns CDR1 MNHNS and CDR2 SASEGT. The CDR3 loop reads CASSDLSGGPMAGELFF. The CDR3 DNA is TGTGCCAGCAGTGACCTATCGGGAGGGCCTATGGCCGGGGAGCTGTTTTTT.

This clone came up a few times. This could be a read error, since a much larger clone is one nucleotide away. This chain links TRBV28 with TRBJ1-3; unclear D gene. Germline CDR1 and CDR2: MDHEN and SYDVKM. The CDR3 length is 14 residues. The V end was cut by 3 bases, the J end by 2 bases, with 8 bases between. The CDR3 DNA follows: TGTGCCAGCAGTTTCGGCGGGACTGGAAACACCATATATTTT. Amino acids: CASSFGGTGNTIYF. Full variable domain (missing parts from reference TRBV28 and TRBJ1-3): DVKVTQSSRYLVKRTGEKVFLECVQDMDHENMFWYRQDPGLGLRLIYFSYDVKMKEKGDIPEGYSVSREKKERFSLILESASTNQTSMYLCASSFGGTGNTIYFGEGSWLTVV.

This clone was seen at least ten times. The chain employs TRBV6-4 and TRBJ2-3, with D tentatively TRBD2 (5 bases). V lost 0 bases to trimming and J lost 0 bases, with 7 bases between them. Germline CDR1 MRHNA, CDR2 SNTAGT. The CDR3 spans 15 residues. CDR3 residues: CASSDSGGSTDTQYF. CDR3 nucleotide sequence: TGTGCCAGCAGTGACTCTGGCGGGAGCACAGATACGCAGTATTTT.

At least ten counts were recorded for this clone. The rearrangement uses TRBV20-1 and TRBJ2-5; D is unresolved. The CDR3 sequence is 13 residues long. The germline V gene encodes CDR1 DFQATT and CDR2 SNEGSKA (reference sequence). The V end lost 1 base, the J end lost 1 base, and 7 bases lay between the germline ends. The CDR3 loop reads CSARAEFQETQYF. The CDR3 DNA is TGCAGTGCTAGAGCGGAGTTCCAAGAGACCCAGTACTTC.

At least ten counts were recorded for this clone. This may arise from a read error, as a much more abundant clone is one base away. This chain uses TRBV6-1 with TRBJ2-1; 11 bases fit TRBD2. The CDR3 length is 14 residues. J gave up 7 bases and V 8 bases, and 7 bases lay outside the gene matches. Germline values: CDR1 MNHNS, CDR2 SASEGT. The CDR3: CASGVAGGGNEQFF. CDR3 DNA sequence: TGTGCCAGCGGTGTAGCGGGAGGGGGTAATGAGCAGTTCTTC.

This clone was picked up a small number of times. The J gene is TRBJ1-6, the V gene TRBV6-1; 7 nucleotides agree with TRBD1. After removal of 6 bases from V and 10 bases from J, the junction contained 9 bases not matched to a gene. Germline-derived CDR1 and CDR2 are MNHNS and SASEGT. This CDR3 has 14 residues. The CDR3 loop is CASREQGQRSPLHF. For the CDR3, the DNA is TGTGCCAGCAGGGAACAGGGGCAAAGGTCACCCCTCCACTTT.

This clone was counted many times. The V call is TRBV4-3, the J call TRBJ2-7; D not resolved. Germline assignment: CDR1 LGHNA and CDR2 YSLEER. Trimming shortened V by 0 bases and J by 2 bases, and 14 bases separated the two germline ends. The CDR3 length is 16 residues. CDR3 sequence: CASSQDTSASPYEQYF. Here the CDR3 DNA reads TGCGCCAGCAGCCAAGATACGTCAGCCTCCCCCTACGAGCAGTACTTC.

Ten or more counts support this clone. CDR3 sequence reads: CASSPTDRTEAFF. DNA for the CDR3: TGTGCCAGCAGCCCTACGGACAGGACTGAAGCTTTCTTT. The chain recombines TRBV7-9 with TRBJ1-1; the match to TRBD1 covers 7 bases. Germline CDR1 reads SEHNR; CDR2 reads FQNEAQ (reference sequence). The CDR3 totals 13 residues. The ends lost 5 bases at V and 5 bases at J; junction bases unmatched: 5.

In this sample, this clone turned up many times. This CDR3 is CASSVDRAAYGYTF. Written as DNA, the CDR3 is TGTGCCAGCAGTGTGGACAGGGCCGCCTATGGCTACACCTTC. The chain recombines TRBV12-3 or TRBV12-4 with TRBJ1-2; 8 bases map to TRBD1. With 5 bases clipped from V and 4 bases from J, the junction kept 6 bases outside the gene matches. This CDR3 contains 14 residues.

This clone was found many times. This chain uses TRBV9 with TRBJ2-7; no clear D gene. CDR3 size: 15 residues. Germline V lookup: CDR1 SGDLS, CDR2 YYNGEE. Between the trimmed V and J ends, which lost 9 bases and 3 bases, there was a span of 22 bases. The CDR3 DNA reads as TGTGCCATCATAGGGCGGCCCACCCAGAGCTACGAGCAGTACTTC. Its protein product is CAIIGRPTQSYEQYF.

Many counts were recorded for this clone. The chain uses TRBV15 and TRBJ2-6, with no clear D. Germline CDR1 is LNHNV and CDR2 is YYDKDF (reference sequence). The germline V and J ends were trimmed by 5 bases and 0 bases, with 8 bases remaining between them. The CDR3 spans 15 residues. Written as DNA, the CDR3 is TGTGCCACCAGCCCACAGTCCTCTGGGGCCAACGTCCTGACTTTC. This gives the protein CATSPQSSGANVLTF.

This clone was counted only a few times. Given a much more abundant clone one base away, this may be a read error. The chain employs TRBV2 and TRBJ2-5; no clear D. Germline CDR1 and CDR2: SNHLY and FYNNEI. This CDR3 is 14 amino acids long. The germline V and J ends were trimmed by 4 bases and 5 bases, with 14 bases remaining between them. CDR3 bases: TGTGCCAGCAGTGCTCGGGTAGTCAGGGAGACCCAGTACTTC. Translating gives CASSARVVRETQYF. Combining the CDR3 with reference TRBV2 and TRBJ2-5 gives the whole variable domain EPEVTQTPSHQVTQMGQEVILRCVPISNHLYFYWYRQILGQKVEFLVSFYNNEISEKSEIFDDQFSVERPDGSNFTLKIRSTKLEDSAMYFCASSARVVRETQYFGPGTRLLVL.

At least ten counts were recorded for this clone. This chain links TRBV12-3 or TRBV12-4 with TRBJ1-1, with TRBD1 matching over 9 bases. With V trimmed by 8 bases and J by 5 bases, 9 bases remained unmatched. The CDR3 runs to 14 residues. CDR3 region: CASAVGQGITEAFF. DNA of the CDR3: TGTGCCAGCGCCGTGGGACAGGGTATAACTGAAGCTTTCTTT.

This clone was found many times. This chain uses TRBV6-1 with TRBJ2-1, with no clear D. Germline V gene data show CDR1 as MNHNS and CDR2 as SASEGT. The germline V and J ends were trimmed by 5 bases and 8 bases, with 19 bases remaining between them. The CDR3 runs 15 residues. The CDR3 DNA reads TGTGCCAGCAGTTCCGGTCTTAGCAAAGAGGATGAGCAGTTCTTC. Protein product: CASSSGLSKEDEQFF.

This clone was observed many times. The genes are TRBV2 and TRBJ2-3, with D possibly being TRBD2 (7 bases). The CDR3 consists of 14 residues. V was pared by 7 bases and J by 6 bases, with 17 bases between. Germline V gives CDR1 SNHLY, CDR2 FYNNEI. The CDR3 coding sequence is TGTGCCAGCACTACTCTTGGGGGGGGCGATACGCAGTATTTT. Protein: CASTTLGGGDTQYF.

CDR3 in amino acids: CASSPVGRYEQYF. DNA for the CDR3: TGTGCCAGCTCACCCGTTGGCCGCTACGAGCAGTACTTC. V is TRBV18 and J is TRBJ2-7; D unresolved. The V gene's germline CDR1 is KGHSH and CDR2 LQKENI. V lost 3 bases and J lost 3, with 9 bases in between. The CDR3 spans 13 residues.

This clone showed up many times. This clone may be a read error of a much larger clone one base away. The chain uses TRBV19 and TRBJ2-1; 11 bases match TRBD1. CDR1 and CDR2 (germline): LNHDA, SQIVND (reference sequence). The trim removed 5 bases at V and 9 bases at J, leaving 6 bases unmatched. The CDR3 runs 14 residues. Here the CDR3 reads CASSFGTGGSEQFF. For the CDR3, the DNA is TGTGCCAGTAGTTTCGGGACAGGGGGGAGTGAGCAGTTCTTC. The full variable domain, in which reference TRBV19 and TRBJ2-1 provide the parts outside the CDR3, is DGGITQSPKYLFRKEGQNVTLSCEQNLNHDAMYWYRQDPGQGLRLIYYSQIVNDFQKGDIAEGYSVSREKKESFPLTVTSAQKNPTAFYLCASSFGTGGSEQFFGPGTRLTVL.

This clone was counted many times. The chain recombines TRBV10-3 with TRBJ2-6; 10 bases match TRBD1. This CDR3 spans 17 amino acids. Germline CDR1 is ENHRY and CDR2 is SYGVKD. The V and J ends lost 7 bases and 0 bases, in that order; junction bases with no gene match: 6. The CDR3 DNA sequence: TGTGCCATCACCAAGGGACAGGGGAGCTCTGGGGCCAACGTCCTGACTTTC. It codes for CAITKGQGSSGANVLTF.

This clone has at least ten counts. The rearrangement uses TRBV5-5 and TRBJ1-6; 7 nucleotides match TRBD1. This CDR3 has 16 residues. Looked up from germline, CDR1 is SGHKS and CDR2 is YYEKEE (reference sequence). V dropped 5 bases and J dropped 7; count of bases not matched to a gene: 12. This CDR3 is CASSHTEGAQNSPLHF. In DNA form, the CDR3 reads TGTGCCAGCAGTCACACGGAGGGGGCGCAGAATTCACCCCTCCACTTT.

This clone was detected many times. This sample also contains other DNA sequences that code for the same CDR3. As DNA, the CDR3 is TGTGCCAGCAAGGGGCGGAATGAAAAACTGTTTTTT. This translates into CASKGRNEKLFF. The V gene is TRBV6-1, the J gene TRBJ1-4; possibly TRBD1 for D (5 bases). CDR1 and CDR2 (germline): MNHNS, SASEGT. This CDR3 spans 12 amino acids. Deletions cut 7 bases from V and 5 bases from J, with 8 bases between.